The next 24 T cell receptor beta chains were all read from a single sample in a study of cytomegalovirus exposure and HLA in healthy donors. Measured with immunoSEQ multiplex PCR; TCRdb has only the in-frame clones, and not every one. Here the sample spans approximately 260,000 clones, roughly 86% being singletons. Sequencing was carried out using PBMCs. The source is a woman aged 30 to 39 in good health and CMV-seropositive.

The V gene is TRBV19, the J gene TRBJ2-1; TRBD2 matches at 7 bases. The CDR3 contains 15 residues. The germline V gene has CDR1 LNHDA and CDR2 SQIVND (reference sequence). After removal of 8 bases from V and 3 bases from J, the junction contained 10 bases not matched to a gene. In nucleotides, the CDR3 is TGTGCCAGTGGGATCGCGGGAGAGGGCTACAATGAGCAGTTCTTC. Translating it yields CASGIAGEGYNEQFF. Full variable domain (outside the CDR3, taken from reference TRBV19 and TRBJ2-1): DGGITQSPKYLFRKEGQNVTLSCEQNLNHDAMYWYRQDPGQGLRLIYYSQIVNDFQKGDIAEGYSVSREKKESFPLTVTSAQKNPTAFYLCASGIAGEGYNEQFFGPGTRLTVL.

CDR3 sequence: CASSLGYLGPDTQYF. In nucleotides, the CDR3 is TGCGCCAGCAGCTTGGGCTACTTGGGGCCAGATACGCAGTATTTT. This chain uses TRBV5-1 with TRBJ2-3; TRBD1 is a possible D gene (5 bases). The CDR3 is 15 residues long. CDR1 is SGHRS and CDR2 is YFSETQ in the germline V gene. V lost 0 bases to trimming and J lost 4 bases, with 12 bases between them.

The chain uses TRBV5-1 and TRBJ1-1; D is undetermined. There are 11 residues in the CDR3. The V gene's germline CDR1 is SGHRS and CDR2 YFSETQ. V lost 7 bases and J lost 11, with 15 bases in between. The CDR3 region is CASRMEGTAFF. DNA of the CDR3: TGCGCCAGCCGGATGGAGGGTACGGCTTTCTTT.

For the CDR3, the DNA is TGTGCCAGCAGGTTGATGACTAGCGGAATGGATGAGCAGTTCTTC. Its protein product is CASRLMTSGMDEQFF. The rearrangement joins TRBV27 to TRBJ2-1; TRBD2 matches 9 bases. This CDR3 comprises 15 residues. Germline CDR1 MNHEY, CDR2 SMNVEV (reference sequence). V gave up 6 bases and J gave up 8 bases; unmatched junction bases: 11.

This chain links TRBV5-1 with TRBJ1-1; D unclear. CDR1 is SGHRS and CDR2 is YFSETQ in the germline V gene. The CDR3 length is 14 residues. With 1 base removed from V and 3 bases from J, the gap between germline ends came to 10 bases. The DNA of the CDR3 is TGCGCCAGCAGCTTGTTCGACTCGGACACTGAAGCTTTCTTT. Translating it yields CASSLFDSDTEAFF.

The chain combines TRBV27 with TRBJ2-1; 8 bases align to TRBD1. Germline loops: CDR1 MNHEY, CDR2 SMNVEV (reference sequence). The CDR3 length is 15 residues. J gave up 5 bases and V 6 bases, and 9 bases lay outside the gene matches. CDR3 amino acids: CASSHRGTMDNEQFF. The CDR3 DNA reads as TGTGCCAGCAGCCACAGGGGGACGATGGACAATGAGCAGTTCTTC.

The chain uses TRBV6-6 and TRBJ2-1, with 8 bases identical to TRBD1. From germline, CDR1 is MNHNY and CDR2 SVGAGI (reference sequence). The CDR3 is 14 residues long. The V and J ends lost 4 bases and 7 bases, in that order; junction bases with no gene match: 6. CDR3 in amino acids: CASSLFRGPNEQFF. CDR3 nucleotide sequence: TGTGCCAGCAGTTTGTTCAGGGGGCCGAATGAGCAGTTCTTC.

V usage is TRBV10-1 and J usage is TRBJ1-5; no clear D gene. V lost 0 bases and J lost 9, with 15 bases in between. Germline CDR1 WNHNN, CDR2 SYGVQD (reference sequence). The CDR3 has 15 amino acids. The CDR3 nucleotides are TGCGCCAGCAGTGAGTCGATGCGTGGGAGATCGCCCCAGCATTTT. Its protein product is CASSESMRGRSPQHF.

The J gene is TRBJ2-7, the V gene TRBV27; TRBD2 matches at 8 bases. This CDR3 spans 16 amino acids. Unmatched junction bases numbered 10, after V lost 6 bases and J lost 0 bases. Germline V gives CDR1 MNHEY, CDR2 SMNVEV (reference sequence). CDR3 residues: CASRRAGAPPSYEQYF. The CDR3 DNA reads as TGTGCCAGCAGAAGAGCGGGAGCCCCCCCCTCCTACGAGCAGTACTTC.

The chain recombines TRBV28 with TRBJ2-7, with TRBD1 matching 9 bases. CDR1 is MDHEN and CDR2 is SYDVKM in the germline V gene. The junction had 33 bases not matched to a gene; V was cut back by 6 bases and J by 3 bases. This CDR3 is 23 amino acids long. CDR3 amino acids: CASRGSNTGGVFSSPPRDYEQYF. The CDR3 DNA sequence: TGTGCCAGCAGGGGTTCGAACACAGGGGGCGTTTTTTCTTCGCCGCCACGAGACTACGAGCAGTACTTC.

The chain carries TRBV4-2 and TRBJ2-2; TRBD2 matches at 7 bases. The J segment lost 6 bases and the V segment lost 2 bases, leaving 3 bases of the junction unmatched. The V gene's germline CDR1 is LGHNA and CDR2 YNFKEQ. This CDR3 has 14 residues. Here the CDR3 DNA reads TGTGCCAGCAGCCAATGGACTAGAGCCGGGGAGCTGTTTTTT. This gives the protein CASSQWTRAGELFF.

The chain uses TRBV2 and TRBJ1-2, with D tentatively TRBD1 (6 bases). The V gene's germline CDR1 is SNHLY and CDR2 FYNNEI. CDR3 length equals 14 residues. The V end lost 6 bases, the J end lost 0 bases, and 11 bases lay between the germline ends. The DNA of the CDR3 is TGTGCCAGCAGGTTGGACAGAACTAACTATGGCTACACCTTC. It yields the protein CASRLDRTNYGYTF.

The table lists this clone with a few counts. J is TRBJ2-7 and V is TRBV5-1; the D gene is possibly TRBD1 (5 bases). Deletions cut 4 bases from V and 0 bases from J, with 17 bases between. The germline V gene encodes CDR1 SGHRS and CDR2 YFSETQ. There are 16 residues in the CDR3. The CDR3 coding sequence is TGCGCCAGCAGCCCGGAAAGACAGCCTAGCTCCTACGAGCAGTACTTC. Amino acid sequence: CASSPERQPSSYEQYF.

The count of this clone is one. The chain combines TRBV5-1 with TRBJ2-3; the D gene is possibly TRBD2 (6 bases). This CDR3 has 14 residues. Trimming shortened V by 4 bases and J by 0 bases, and 9 bases separated the two germline ends. CDR1 and CDR2 (germline): SGHRS, YFSETQ. This chain's CDR3 is CASSQAGSTDTQYF. In DNA form, the CDR3 reads TGCGCCAGCAGCCAAGCGGGCAGCACAGATACGCAGTATTTT.

This clone was detected a few times. J is TRBJ2-7 and V is TRBV5-1; 10 nucleotides line up with TRBD2. The V gene's germline CDR1 is SGHRS and CDR2 YFSETQ. The CDR3 runs to 15 residues. Trimming at V came to 0 bases and at J to 3 bases, leaving 3 bases not matched to a gene. The CDR3 here is CASSLVSSGSYEQYF. The DNA of the CDR3 is TGCGCCAGCAGCTTGGTTTCTAGCGGGAGCTACGAGCAGTACTTC.

J is TRBJ2-1 and V is TRBV6-6; 12 bases map to TRBD2. Per the germline V gene, CDR1 is MNHNY and CDR2 is SVGAGI (reference sequence). The CDR3 extends over 16 amino acids. The V gene end was trimmed by 2 bases and the J gene end by 5 bases; junction bases not matched to a gene: 4. The CDR3 sequence is CASSYPRTSGNNEQFF. The CDR3 DNA sequence: TGTGCCAGCAGTTACCCGAGGACTAGCGGGAACAATGAGCAGTTCTTC.

V gene TRBV29-1 combines with J gene TRBJ1-5; D gene ambiguous. With 5 bases removed from V and 6 bases from J, the gap between germline ends came to 14 bases. The CDR3 sequence is 13 residues long. In germline, CDR1 is SQVTM, CDR2 ANQGSEA. The CDR3 spells CSVLSGGSQPQHF. The DNA for the CDR3 is TGCAGCGTTCTCTCAGGAGGAAGTCAGCCCCAGCATTTT.

This chain uses TRBV30 with TRBJ2-7; D may be TRBD1 (6 bases). The CDR3 is 13 residues long. V was cut by 2 bases and J by 6 bases, with 14 bases left in between. In germline, CDR1 is GTSNPN, CDR2 SVGIG (reference sequence). Here the CDR3 reads CAWSMDWTAEQYF. The CDR3 region has the DNA TGTGCCTGGAGTATGGATTGGACAGCCGAGCAGTACTTC.

V gene TRBV29-1 combines with J gene TRBJ2-1, with D maybe TRBD2 (6 bases). The CDR3 has 14 amino acids. The ends were cut back, 4 bases at V and 2 bases at J, with 12 bases in the middle. Germline V lookup: CDR1 SQVTM, CDR2 ANQGSEA. In nucleotides, the CDR3 is TGCAGCGTTGCAACTAGCTTCCCCTACAATGAGCAGTTCTTC. This translates into CSVATSFPYNEQFF.

There are many counts of this clone. This sequence joins TRBV9 and TRBJ1-1; D is perhaps TRBD1 (6 bases). V was clipped by 0 bases and J by 11 bases, with 11 bases between them. In germline, CDR1 is SGDLS, CDR2 YYNGEE. The CDR3 totals 12 residues. The chain's CDR3 is CASSVVGGTAFF. CDR3 sequence (DNA): TGTGCCAGCAGCGTAGTAGGGGGAACCGCTTTCTTT. The variable domain in full, with the rest retrieved from reference TRBV9 and TRBJ1-1, is DSGVTQTPKHLITATGQRVTLRCSPRSGDLSVYWYQQSLDQGLQFLIQYYNGEERAKGNILERFSAQQFPDLHSELNLSSLELGDSALYFCASSVVGGTAFFGQGTRLTVV.

The J gene is TRBJ2-7, the V gene TRBV9; 9 nucleotides line up with TRBD1. This CDR3 contains 15 residues. Looked up from germline, CDR1 is SGDLS and CDR2 is YYNGEE. V shed 0 bases and J 5 bases; nucleotides not matched to a gene: 6. In nucleotides, the CDR3 is TGTGCCAGCAGCGTAGAGGGGACAGGGTCGGACGAGCAGTACTTC. Its protein is CASSVEGTGSDEQYF.

This chain joins TRBV9 and TRBJ2-5; 7 nucleotides line up with TRBD1. The germline CDR1 and CDR2 sequences are SGDLS and YYNGEE. J was trimmed by 0 bases and V by 3 bases; bases with no gene match: 2. The CDR3 loop spans 14 amino acids. The CDR3 nucleotides read TGTGCCAGCAGCGGGGGACAGAACCAAGAGACCCAGTACTTC. Protein product: CASSGGQNQETQYF.

J is TRBJ1-5 and V is TRBV5-6, with TRBD1 as a possible D gene (6 bases). The V gene lost 3 bases and the J gene lost 5 bases, with 18 bases spanning the gap. Germline-derived CDR1 and CDR2 are SGHDT and YYEEEE. The CDR3 consists of 16 residues. CDR3 in DNA: TGTGCCAGCAGCTCACCGGGCCAGGGGAGTGATCAGCCCCAGCATTTT. It encodes CASSSPGQGSDQPQHF.

The CDR3 loop reads CASQRDIWEKLFF. CDR3 DNA: TGTGCCAGCCAACGGGACATTTGGGAAAAACTGTTTTTT. This rearrangement joins TRBV18 to TRBJ1-4; D might be TRBD1 (6 bases). This CDR3 spans 13 amino acids. Germline CDR1 and CDR2: KGHSH and LQKENI. V dropped 8 bases and J dropped 8 bases, with 15 bases sitting between them.